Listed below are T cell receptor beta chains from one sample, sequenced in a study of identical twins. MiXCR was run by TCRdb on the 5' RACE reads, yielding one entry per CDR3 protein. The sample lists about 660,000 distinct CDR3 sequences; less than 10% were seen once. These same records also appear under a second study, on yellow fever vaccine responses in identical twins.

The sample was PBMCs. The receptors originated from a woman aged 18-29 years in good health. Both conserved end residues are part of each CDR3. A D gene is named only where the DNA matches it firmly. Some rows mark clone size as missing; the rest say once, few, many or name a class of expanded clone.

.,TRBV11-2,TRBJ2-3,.,CASSPYRSSTDTQYF,TGTGCCAGCAGCCCCTACAGGTCTAGCACAGATACGCAGTATTTT
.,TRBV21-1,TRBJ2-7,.,CGSSKYPKGTGRGYEQYF,TGTGGCAGCAGCAAATATCCCAAAGGGACAGGTAGGGGCTACGAGCAGTACTTC
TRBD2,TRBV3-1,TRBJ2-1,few,CASSQEIKAGVHNEQFF,TGTGCCAGCAGCCAAGAAATAAAGGCGGGAGTACACAATGAGCAGTTCTTC
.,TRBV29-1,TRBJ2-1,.,CSTSTGPPPNEQFF,TGCAGCACCTCCACCGGGCCCCCGCCGAATGAGCAGTTCTTC
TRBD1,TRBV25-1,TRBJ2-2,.,CASSPGQGSGELFF,TGTGCCAGCAGCCCGGGACAGGGATCCGGGGAGCTGTTTTTT
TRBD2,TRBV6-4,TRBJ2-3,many,CASSALTSGSTDTQYF,TGTGCCAGCAGTGCGCTAACTAGCGGGAGCACAGATACGCAGTATTTT
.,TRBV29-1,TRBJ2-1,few,CSDPETLSGKNYNEQFF,TGCAGCGATCCGGAGACCCTCTCCGGGAAAAACTACAATGAGCAGTTCTTC
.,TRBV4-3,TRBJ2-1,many,CASGGGGYNEQFF,TGCGCCAGTGGGGGGGGCGGTTATAATGAGCAGTTCTTC
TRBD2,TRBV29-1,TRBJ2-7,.,CSVAFPGQGTSGRGEQYF,TGCAGCGTTGCGTTTCCGGGACAGGGTACTAGCGGGAGAGGCGAGCAGTACTTC
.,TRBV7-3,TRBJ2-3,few,CASSLNPGFTDTQYF,TGTGCCAGCAGCTTAAACCCCGGGTTCACAGATACGCAGTATTTT
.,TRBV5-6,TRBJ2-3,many,CASSLGVDIMRTDTQYF,TGTGCCAGCAGCTTGGGCGTGGACATTATGCGCACCGATACGCAGTATTTT
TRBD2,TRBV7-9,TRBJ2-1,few,CASSYPGLAEYNEQFF,TGTGCCAGCAGCTACCCGGGACTAGCAGAGTACAATGAGCAGTTCTTC
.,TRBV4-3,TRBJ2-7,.,CASSQDPSAYYEQYF,TGCGCCAGCAGCCAAGATCCCAGTGCCTACTACGAGCAGTACTTC
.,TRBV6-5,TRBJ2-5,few,CASSYSATAQETQYF,TGTGCCAGCAGTTACTCGGCGACAGCCCAAGAGACCCAGTACTTC
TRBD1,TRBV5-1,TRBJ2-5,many,CASSSGQGVGSSQETQYF,TGCGCCAGCAGCTCAGGACAGGGGGTCGGGTCTTCCCAAGAGACCCAGTACTTC
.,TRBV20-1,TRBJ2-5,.,CSARDFKGETQYF,TGCAGTGCTAGAGATTTTAAAGGAGAGACCCAGTACTTC
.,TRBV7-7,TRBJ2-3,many,CASSLLGPDTQYF,TGTGCTAGCAGCTTACTTGGGCCAGATACGCAGTATTTT
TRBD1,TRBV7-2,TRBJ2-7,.,CASSPGTGPTYLF,TGTGCCAGCAGCCCTGGGACAGGACCCACCTACCTCTTC
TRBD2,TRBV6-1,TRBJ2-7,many,CASRTTSGLTYEQYF,TGTGCCAGCAGAACGACTAGCGGCTTAACCTACGAGCAGTACTTC
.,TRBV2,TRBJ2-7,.,CASSEQRVGGEQYF,TGTGCCAGCAGTGAACAGCGGGTGGGAGGTGAGCAGTACTTC
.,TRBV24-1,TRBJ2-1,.,CATSDYRRWQSNEQFF,TGTGCCACCAGTGATTATCGCCGATGGCAGAGCAATGAGCAGTTCTTC
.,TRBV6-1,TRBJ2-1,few,CASSPRLSSSYNEQFF,TGTGCCAGCAGCCCTCGGTTATCGAGCTCCTACAATGAGCAGTTCTTC
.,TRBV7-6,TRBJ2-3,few,CASSLGNGFTDTQYF,TGTGCCAGCAGCTTAGGAAATGGTTTCACAGATACGCAGTATTTT
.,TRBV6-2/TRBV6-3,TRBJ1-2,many,CASSYSSYYGYTF,TGTGCCAGCAGTTACTCGTCATACTATGGCTACACCTTC
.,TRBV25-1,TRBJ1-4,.,CASTESGATWGKLFF,TGTGCCAGCACAGAGTCGGGCGCAACTTGGGGAAAACTGTTTTTT
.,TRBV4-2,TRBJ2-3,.,CASSQEPYTDTQYF,TGTGCCAGCAGCCAAGAACCATACACAGATACGCAGTATTTT
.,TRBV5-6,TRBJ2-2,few,CASFTRVVRPGELFF,TGTGCCAGCTTTACGCGGGTTGTACGCCCCGGGGAGCTGTTTTTT
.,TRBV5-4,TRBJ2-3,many,CASSTIGTEADTQYF,TGTGCCAGCAGTACAATCGGGACGGAGGCAGATACGCAGTATTTT
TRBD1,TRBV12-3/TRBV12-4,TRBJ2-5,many,CASSRTGGRETQYF,TGCGCCAGCAGCCGGACAGGGGGTAGAGAGACCCAGTACTTC
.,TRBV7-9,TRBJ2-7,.,CASSGLDRTYEQYF,TGTGCCAGCAGCGGACTCGACAGGACCTACGAGCAGTACTTC
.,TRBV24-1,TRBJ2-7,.,CATSDKEDPYEQYF,TGTGCCACCAGTGATAAAGAAGACCCCTACGAGCAGTACTTC
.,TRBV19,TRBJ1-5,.,CASSALGVSNQPQHF,TGTGCCAGTAGTGCACTCGGGGTCAGCAATCAGCCCCAGCATTTT
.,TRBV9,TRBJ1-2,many,CASSVETGINYGYTF,TGTGCCAGCAGCGTAGAAACAGGGATTAACTATGGCTACACCTTC
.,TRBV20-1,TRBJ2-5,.,CSARVRDYQETQYF,TGCAGTGCTAGGGTCCGGGACTACCAAGAGACCCAGTACTTC
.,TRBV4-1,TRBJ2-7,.,CASSQGAGPLAYEQYF,TGCGCCAGCAGCCAAGGGGCGGGCCCCCTGGCCTACGAGCAGTACTTC
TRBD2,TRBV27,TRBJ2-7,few,CASSLLGLASEQYF,TGTGCCAGCAGTTTATTGGGACTAGCGAGCGAGCAGTACTTC
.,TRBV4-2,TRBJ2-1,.,CASSRASSHEQFF,TGTGCCAGCAGCCGAGCTAGCTCGCATGAGCAGTTCTTC
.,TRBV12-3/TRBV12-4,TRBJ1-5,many,CASSGDQVGQPQHF,TGTGCCAGCAGTGGGGACCAAGTGGGGCAGCCCCAGCATTTT
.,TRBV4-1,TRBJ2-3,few,CASSQDLDVGDTQYF,TGCGCCAGCAGCCAAGATTTGGACGTCGGGGATACGCAGTATTTT
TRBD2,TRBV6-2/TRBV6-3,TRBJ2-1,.,CASKLAGGHEQFF,TGTGCCAGCAAGCTAGCGGGAGGCCATGAGCAGTTCTTC
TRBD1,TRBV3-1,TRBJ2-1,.,CASSHSDRAYNEQFF,TGTGCCAGCAGCCACTCCGACAGGGCCTACAATGAGCAGTTCTTC